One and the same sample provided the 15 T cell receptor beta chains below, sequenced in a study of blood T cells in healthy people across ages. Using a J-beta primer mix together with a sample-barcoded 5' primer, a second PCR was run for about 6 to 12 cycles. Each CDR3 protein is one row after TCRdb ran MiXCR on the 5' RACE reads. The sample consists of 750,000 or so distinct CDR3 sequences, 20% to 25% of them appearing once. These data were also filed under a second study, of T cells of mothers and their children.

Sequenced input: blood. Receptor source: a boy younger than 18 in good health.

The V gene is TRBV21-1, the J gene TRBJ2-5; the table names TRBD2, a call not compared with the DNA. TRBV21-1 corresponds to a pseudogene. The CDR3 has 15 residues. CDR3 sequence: CASTARGLAIKTQYF. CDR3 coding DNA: TGTGCCAGCACCGCCCGGGGACTAGCGATAAAGACCCAGTACTTC.

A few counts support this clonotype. The chain's CDR3 is CASSPSGGIGNEKLFF. In DNA, the CDR3 is TGCGCCAGCAGCCCCTCGGGGGGCATCGGTAATGAAAAACTGTTTTTT. The genes are TRBV5-1 and TRBJ1-4; possibly TRBD1 for D (6 bases). Trimming removed 4 bases from V and 4 bases from J, with 17 bases in between. The germline gives CDR1 SGHRS, CDR2 YFSETQ. There are 16 residues in the CDR3.

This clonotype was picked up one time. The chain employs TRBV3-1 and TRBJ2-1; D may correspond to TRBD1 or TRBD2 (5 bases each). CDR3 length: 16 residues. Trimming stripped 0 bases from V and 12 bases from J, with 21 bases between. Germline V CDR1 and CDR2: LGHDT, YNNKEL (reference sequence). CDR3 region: CASSQDPVLVGLRQFF. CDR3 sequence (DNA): TGTGCCAGCAGCCAAGATCCGGTACTAGTGGGGCTACGGCAGTTCTTC.

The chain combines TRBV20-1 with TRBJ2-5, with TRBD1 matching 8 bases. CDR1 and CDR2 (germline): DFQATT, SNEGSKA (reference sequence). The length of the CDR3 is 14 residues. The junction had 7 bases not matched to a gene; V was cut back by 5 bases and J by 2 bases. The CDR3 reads CSASQRQGQETQYF. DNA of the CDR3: TGCAGTGCTTCCCAACGACAGGGGCAAGAGACCCAGTACTTC.

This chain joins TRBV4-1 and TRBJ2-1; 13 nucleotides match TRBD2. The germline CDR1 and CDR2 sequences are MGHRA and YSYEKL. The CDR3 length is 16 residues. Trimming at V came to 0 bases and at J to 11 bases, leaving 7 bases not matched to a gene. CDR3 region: CASSQEKGLAGEQQFF. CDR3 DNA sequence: TGCGCCAGCAGCCAAGAAAAAGGACTAGCGGGAGAACAGCAGTTCTTC.

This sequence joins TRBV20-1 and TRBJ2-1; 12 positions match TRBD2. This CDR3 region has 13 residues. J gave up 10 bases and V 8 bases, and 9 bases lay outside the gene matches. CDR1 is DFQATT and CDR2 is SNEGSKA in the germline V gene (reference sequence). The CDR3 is CSTRLAGVWEQFF. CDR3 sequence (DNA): TGCAGTACCAGACTAGCGGGAGTGTGGGAGCAGTTCTTC.

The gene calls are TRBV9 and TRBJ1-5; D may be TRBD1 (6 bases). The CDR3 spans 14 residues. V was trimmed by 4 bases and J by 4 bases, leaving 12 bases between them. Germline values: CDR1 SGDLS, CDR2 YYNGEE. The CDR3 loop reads CASSKGGGNQPQHF. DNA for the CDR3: TGTGCCAGCAGCAAAGGAGGGGGGAATCAGCCCCAGCATTTT. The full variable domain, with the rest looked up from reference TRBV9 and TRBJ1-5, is DSGVTQTPKHLITATGQRVTLRCSPRSGDLSVYWYQQSLDQGLQFLIQYYNGEERAKGNILERFSAQQFPDLHSELNLSSLELGDSALYFCASSKGGGNQPQHFGDGTRLSIL.

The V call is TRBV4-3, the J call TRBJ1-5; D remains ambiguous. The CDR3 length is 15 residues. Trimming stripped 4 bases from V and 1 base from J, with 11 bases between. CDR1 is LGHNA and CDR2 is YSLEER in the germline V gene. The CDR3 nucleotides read TGCGCCAGCAGCCCAGTAGTTGGCAGCAATCAGCCCCAGCATTTT. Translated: CASSPVVGSNQPQHF.

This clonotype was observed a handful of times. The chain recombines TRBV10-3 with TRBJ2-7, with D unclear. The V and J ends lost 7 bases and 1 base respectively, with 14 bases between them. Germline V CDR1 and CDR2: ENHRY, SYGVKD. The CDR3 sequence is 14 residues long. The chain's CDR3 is CAITDPEMSYEQYF. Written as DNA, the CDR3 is TGTGCCATCACTGACCCCGAGATGTCCTACGAGCAGTACTTC.

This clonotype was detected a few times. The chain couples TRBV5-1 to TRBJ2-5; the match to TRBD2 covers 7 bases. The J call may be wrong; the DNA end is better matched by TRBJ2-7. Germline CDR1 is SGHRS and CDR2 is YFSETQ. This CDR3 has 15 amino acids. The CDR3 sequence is CASSLGASGAYEQYF. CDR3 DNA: TGCGCCAGCAGCTTGGGGGCTAGCGGAGCCTACGAGCAGTACTTC.

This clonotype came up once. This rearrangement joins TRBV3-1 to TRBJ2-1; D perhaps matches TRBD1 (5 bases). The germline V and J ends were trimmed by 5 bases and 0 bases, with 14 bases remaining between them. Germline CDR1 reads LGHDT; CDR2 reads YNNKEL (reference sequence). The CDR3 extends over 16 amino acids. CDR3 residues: CASSSATGSSYNEQFF. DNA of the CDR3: TGTGCCAGCAGCTCTGCTACAGGAAGCTCCTACAATGAGCAGTTCTTC.

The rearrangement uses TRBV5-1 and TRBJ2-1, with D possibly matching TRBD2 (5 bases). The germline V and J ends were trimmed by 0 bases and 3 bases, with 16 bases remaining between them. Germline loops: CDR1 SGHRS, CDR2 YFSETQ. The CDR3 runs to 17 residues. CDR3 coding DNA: TGCGCCAGCAGCTTGGCCGATTATGCTGCGGGCTACAATGAGCAGTTCTTC. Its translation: CASSLADYAAGYNEQFF. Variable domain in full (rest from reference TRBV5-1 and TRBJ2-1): KAGVTQTPRYLIKTRGQQVTLSCSPISGHRSVSWYQQTPGQGLQFLFEYFSETQRNKGNFPGRFSGRQFSNSRSEMNVSTLELGDSALYLCASSLADYAAGYNEQFFGPGTRLTVL.

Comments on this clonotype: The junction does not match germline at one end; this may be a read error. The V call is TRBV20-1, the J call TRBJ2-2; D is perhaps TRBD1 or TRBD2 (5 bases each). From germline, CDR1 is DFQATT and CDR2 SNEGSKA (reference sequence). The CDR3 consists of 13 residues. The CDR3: CSAMTANTGELLF. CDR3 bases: TGCAGTGCTATGACAGCAAACACCGGGGAGCTGCTTTTT.

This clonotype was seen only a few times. The CDR3 reads CSARTSGAYNEQFF. The CDR3 DNA follows: TGCAGTGCTAGGACTAGCGGGGCCTACAATGAGCAGTTCTTC. The chain is built from TRBV20-1 and TRBJ2-1; 11 positions agree with TRBD2. CDR3 length: 14 amino acids. The V gene end was trimmed by 3 bases and the J gene end by 2 bases; junction bases not matched to a gene: 0. The germline CDR1 and CDR2 sequences are DFQATT and SNEGSKA (reference sequence).

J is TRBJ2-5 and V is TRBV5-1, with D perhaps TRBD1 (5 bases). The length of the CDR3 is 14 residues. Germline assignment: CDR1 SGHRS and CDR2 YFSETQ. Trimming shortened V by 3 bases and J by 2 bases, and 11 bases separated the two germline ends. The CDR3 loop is CASSWLTVQETQYF. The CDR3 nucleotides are TGCGCCAGCAGCTGGCTGACAGTGCAAGAGACCCAGTACTTC.